Below, 21 T cell receptor beta chains from the same sample are listed, as sequenced in a study of OX40 agonist ivuxolimab in advanced cancers. Sequencing used immunoSEQ multiplex PCR; TCRdb keeps in-frame clones, though not all of them. Here the sample spans approximately 74,000 clones, 85% to 90% being singletons. Material: CD4+ or CD8+ T cells sorted from blood, obtained in a trial of the OX40 agonist ivuxolimab. These receptors all come from an adult with an advanced solid tumor such as melanoma, head and neck, liver or kidney cancer.

In this sample, this clone turned up a few times. The rearrangement joins TRBV7-2 to TRBJ1-2; D remains unclear. Germline CDR1 and CDR2: SGHTA and FQGNSA. The V end lost 7 bases, the J end lost 5 bases, and 17 bases lay between the germline ends. The length of the CDR3 is 14 residues. The CDR3 sequence is CASTPGVSWYGYTF. CDR3 coding DNA: TGTGCCAGCACCCCCGGGGTGAGTTGGTATGGCTACACCTTC.

The chain links TRBV7-3 to TRBJ2-1; 7 bases align to TRBD2. CDR1 and CDR2 from the germline V gene are SGHTA and FQGTGA. CDR3 length equals 14 residues. The ends lost 4 bases at V and 3 bases at J; junction bases unmatched: 3. CDR3 sequence: CASSSAGVYNEQFF. CDR3 coding DNA: TGTGCCAGCAGCTCGGCGGGGGTCTACAATGAGCAGTTCTTC.

The chain combines TRBV13 with TRBJ1-1; D is perhaps TRBD1 (6 bases). Deletions cut 0 bases from V and 4 bases from J, with 12 bases between. The CDR3 is 15 residues long. The germline V gene encodes CDR1 PRHDT and CDR2 FYEKMQ (reference sequence). The CDR3 reads CASSLGKGGGTEAFF. In nucleotides, the CDR3 is TGTGCCAGCAGCTTAGGGAAAGGGGGGGGCACTGAAGCTTTCTTT.

V usage is TRBV14 and J usage is TRBJ2-5; 9 nucleotides align to TRBD2. The CDR3 has 15 residues. Germline CDR1 reads SGHDN; CDR2 reads FVKESK. V trimming: 4 bases; J trimming: 4 bases; junction bases outside the gene matches: 7. In DNA form, the CDR3 reads TGTGCCAGCAGCCGGACGACTAGCGGCGGAGAGACCCAGTACTTC. This encodes CASSRTTSGGETQYF.

The rearrangement joins TRBV2 to TRBJ1-5; 9 bases map to TRBD1. The CDR3 spans 14 residues. V gave up 6 bases and J gave up 2 bases; unmatched junction bases: 2. The germline gives CDR1 SNHLY, CDR2 FYNNEI. The CDR3 DNA reads TGTGCCAGCAGCCGGGACAGGGGCAATCAGCCCCAGCATTTT. Its protein is CASSRDRGNQPQHF. The full variable domain, in which reference TRBV2 and TRBJ1-5 provide the parts outside the CDR3, is EPEVTQTPSHQVTQMGQEVILRCVPISNHLYFYWYRQILGQKVEFLVSFYNNEISEKSEIFDDQFSVERPDGSNFTLKIRSTKLEDSAMYFCASSRDRGNQPQHFGDGTRLSIL.

The V call is TRBV12-5, the J call TRBJ2-3; D may match TRBD1 or TRBD2 (5 bases each). V was pared by 6 bases and J by 2 bases, with 9 bases between. The V gene's germline CDR1 is LGHNT and CDR2 FRNRAP. This CDR3 is built from 13 residues. The CDR3 spells CASGGPSTDTQYF. The CDR3, as DNA: TGTGCTAGTGGGGGACCATCCACAGATACGCAGTATTTT.

This chain connects TRBV5-1 to TRBJ2-1; 7 bases are a match to TRBD1. The V and J ends lost 0 bases and 7 bases, in that order; junction bases with no gene match: 7. The CDR3 spans 15 residues. Germline V gene sequence: CDR1 SGHRS, CDR2 YFSETQ. CDR3 coding DNA: TGCGCCAGCAGCTTGGGAGACAGGGTTGAAAATGAGCAGTTCTTC. Translation gives CASSLGDRVENEQFF.

V is TRBV30 and J is TRBJ1-1; TRBD1 is a possible D gene (5 bases). V shed 2 bases and J shed 1 base, with 17 bases lying between them. CDR1 and CDR2 (germline): GTSNPN, SVGIG (reference sequence). There are 16 residues in the CDR3. CDR3 DNA sequence: TGTGCCTGGAGTCCTGGGGGGGGGACGCGGAACACTGAAGCTTTCTTT. This sequence encodes CAWSPGGGTRNTEAFF.

This rearrangement joins TRBV18 to TRBJ2-7; no clear D. V was pared by 0 bases and J by 1 base, with 7 bases between. From germline, CDR1 is KGHSH and CDR2 LQKENI. The CDR3 is made up of 14 amino acids. The CDR3 bases are TGTGCCAGCTCACCACCGGAAGCTTCCTACGAGCAGTACTTC. This sequence encodes CASSPPEASYEQYF.

The V gene is TRBV9, the J gene TRBJ2-3, with TRBD1 matching 7 bases. CDR3 length equals 15 residues. Germline V CDR1 and CDR2: SGDLS, YYNGEE. The trim removed 4 bases at V and 4 bases at J, leaving 9 bases unmatched. The CDR3 loop reads CASSLGGQGPDTQYF. CDR3 nucleotide sequence: TGTGCCAGCAGCCTAGGGGGCCAGGGGCCAGATACGCAGTATTTT. Full variable domain (outside the CDR3, taken from reference TRBV9 and TRBJ2-3): DSGVTQTPKHLITATGQRVTLRCSPRSGDLSVYWYQQSLDQGLQFLIQYYNGEERAKGNILERFSAQQFPDLHSELNLSSLELGDSALYFCASSLGGQGPDTQYFGPGTRLTVL.

This clone was seen just once. The rearrangement joins TRBV28 to TRBJ1-2; a weak D match, TRBD1 (6 bases). Deletions cut 6 bases from V and 3 bases from J, with 11 bases between. The CDR3 extends over 13 amino acids. The germline gives CDR1 MDHEN, CDR2 SYDVKM. The CDR3 DNA reads as TGTGCCAGCAGCCCCGACAGGTACTATGGCTACACCTTC. It specifies CASSPDRYYGYTF.

This chain uses TRBV30 with TRBJ2-7, with D perhaps matching TRBD1 (8 bases). Trimming took 0 bases from V and 0 from J, leaving 15 bases between them. The CDR3 totals 16 residues. Germline CDR1 and CDR2: GTSNPN and SVGIG (reference sequence). The CDR3 protein is CAWSVENRGGSYEQYF. The CDR3 DNA follows: TGTGCCTGGAGTGTCGAGAACAGGGGGGGCTCCTACGAGCAGTACTTC.

The chain carries TRBV5-8 and TRBJ2-1; 10 bases are shared with TRBD2. The V gene end was trimmed by 4 bases and the J gene end by 14 bases; junction bases not matched to a gene: 21. Per the germline V gene, CDR1 is SGHTS and CDR2 is YDEGEE. The CDR3 is made up of 17 amino acids. The CDR3 DNA is TGTGCCAGCAGCCGAGGCTCCGGGACTAGCGCGCCGCAGGATGAGTTCTTC. Its protein product is CASSRGSGTSAPQDEFF.

The chain is built from TRBV5-6 and TRBJ2-7, with TRBD2 as a possible D gene (6 bases). The CDR3 has 15 amino acids. Germline lookup yields CDR1 SGHDT and CDR2 YYEEEE. Trimming cost V 3 bases and J 3 bases, with 16 bases left between them. CDR3 sequence: CASSSLGRRDYEQYF. In DNA form, the CDR3 reads TGTGCCAGCAGCTCCTTGGGACGGAGGGACTACGAGCAGTACTTC.

This chain uses TRBV6-5 with TRBJ1-1; D remains ambiguous. V lost 0 bases and J 0 bases, leaving 11 bases between the germline ends. CDR3 length: 16 residues. The germline V gene encodes CDR1 MNHEY and CDR2 SVGAGI. Here the CDR3 DNA reads TGTGCCAGCAGTTACTCGCCGGGCCGTATGAACACTGAAGCTTTCTTT. Protein sequence: CASSYSPGRMNTEAFF.

The chain has TRBV5-1 and TRBJ1-2, with 7 bases lining up with TRBD1. CDR1 SGHRS and CDR2 YFSETQ come from the germline V gene. This CDR3 contains 12 residues. With V trimmed by 4 bases and J by 5 bases, 2 bases remained unmatched. The CDR3 DNA follows: TGCGCCAGCAGCGTGACAGGGTATGGCTACACCTTC. Its protein product is CASSVTGYGYTF.

A few counts support this clone. Other DNA sequences of this sample code for an identical CDR3. This chain joins TRBV25-1 and TRBJ1-2, with unresolved D. The V end lost 2 bases, the J end lost 2 bases, and 9 bases lay between the germline ends. This CDR3 is 14 amino acids long. Germline-derived CDR1 and CDR2 are MGHDK and SYGVNS. The CDR3: CASSERQTNYGYTF. The CDR3 DNA reads as TGTGCCAGCAGTGAACGGCAGACCAACTATGGCTACACCTTC.

The V call is TRBV5-1, the J call TRBJ2-7; D unresolved. The CDR3 is 18 residues long. CDR1 and CDR2 from the germline V gene are SGHRS and YFSETQ. V was clipped by 3 bases and J by 2 bases, with 24 bases between them. The DNA for the CDR3 is TGCGCCAGCAGCTCGGGTTGGGCGACACGACTCCAAGCCTACGAGCAGTACTTC. Translating it yields CASSSGWATRLQAYEQYF.

Here the CDR3 reads CASSPAGEAAYGYTF. As DNA, the CDR3 is TGTGCCAGCAGTCCGGCAGGGGAGGCTGCCTATGGCTACACCTTC. The chain carries TRBV27 and TRBJ1-2; a weak D match, TRBD1 (6 bases). The CDR3 spans 15 residues. Germline loops: CDR1 MNHEY, CDR2 SMNVEV (reference sequence). Trimming cost V 5 bases and J 4 bases, with 17 bases left between them.

The V and J genes are TRBV6-6 and TRBJ2-5; TRBD1 matches at 9 bases. V gave up 7 bases and J gave up 4 bases; unmatched junction bases: 10. Germline CDR1 is MNHNY and CDR2 is SVGAGI (reference sequence). The CDR3 is made up of 15 amino acids. CDR3 protein: CASTGSRTGVETQYF. Written as DNA, the CDR3 is TGTGCCAGCACCGGTTCGAGGACAGGGGTAGAGACCCAGTACTTC.

This clone was recorded once. The chain recombines TRBV9 with TRBJ1-1; unclear D gene. V was clipped by 0 bases and J by 0 bases, with 15 bases between them. Germline values: CDR1 SGDLS, CDR2 YYNGEE. This CDR3 contains 17 residues. The CDR3, as DNA: TGTGCCAGCAGCGTAGCTTCTCAGGTGACCATGAACACTGAAGCTTTCTTT. Its protein product is CASSVASQVTMNTEAFF. Together with reference TRBV9 and TRBJ1-1, the CDR3 gives the full variable domain: DSGVTQTPKHLITATGQRVTLRCSPRSGDLSVYWYQQSLDQGLQFLIQYYNGEERAKGNILERFSAQQFPDLHSELNLSSLELGDSALYFCASSVASQVTMNTEAFFGQGTRLTVV.